This T cell receptor beta chain was recorded in a study of blood T cell repertoires in COVID-19. At the level of the study: COVID-19 samples collected from the United States, Italy and Spain covered acute and convalescent phases. The analysed material was cDNA or gDNA that came from T cells, B-cell-depleted T cells, or PBMCs.

Authors' data handling: Counts of nucleated cells, estimated from reference gene primer amplification, were obtained. Sequencing was performed with immunoSEQ multiplex PCR; in TCRdb, only in-frame clones are kept and a portion is missing. V and J calls and clone size are those listed in that table; D and trimming were worked out from the DNA. This table holds 150,000 to 200,000 clones, 87% found once. CDR3 size: 13 residues. V shed 5 bases and J shed 1 base, with 8 bases lying between them. The germline V gene has CDR1 LNHDA and CDR2 SQIVND (reference sequence). The receptor was derived from a man between 18 and 29 years old with active or convalescent COVID-19. The chain is built from TRBV19 and TRBJ1-1, with D perhaps TRBD1 (5 bases). The sequenced sample was peripheral blood. The CDR3 DNA reads as TGTGCCAGTAGTCTCCAGGGGAACACTGAAGCTTTCTTT. Its translation is CASSLQGNTEAFF.